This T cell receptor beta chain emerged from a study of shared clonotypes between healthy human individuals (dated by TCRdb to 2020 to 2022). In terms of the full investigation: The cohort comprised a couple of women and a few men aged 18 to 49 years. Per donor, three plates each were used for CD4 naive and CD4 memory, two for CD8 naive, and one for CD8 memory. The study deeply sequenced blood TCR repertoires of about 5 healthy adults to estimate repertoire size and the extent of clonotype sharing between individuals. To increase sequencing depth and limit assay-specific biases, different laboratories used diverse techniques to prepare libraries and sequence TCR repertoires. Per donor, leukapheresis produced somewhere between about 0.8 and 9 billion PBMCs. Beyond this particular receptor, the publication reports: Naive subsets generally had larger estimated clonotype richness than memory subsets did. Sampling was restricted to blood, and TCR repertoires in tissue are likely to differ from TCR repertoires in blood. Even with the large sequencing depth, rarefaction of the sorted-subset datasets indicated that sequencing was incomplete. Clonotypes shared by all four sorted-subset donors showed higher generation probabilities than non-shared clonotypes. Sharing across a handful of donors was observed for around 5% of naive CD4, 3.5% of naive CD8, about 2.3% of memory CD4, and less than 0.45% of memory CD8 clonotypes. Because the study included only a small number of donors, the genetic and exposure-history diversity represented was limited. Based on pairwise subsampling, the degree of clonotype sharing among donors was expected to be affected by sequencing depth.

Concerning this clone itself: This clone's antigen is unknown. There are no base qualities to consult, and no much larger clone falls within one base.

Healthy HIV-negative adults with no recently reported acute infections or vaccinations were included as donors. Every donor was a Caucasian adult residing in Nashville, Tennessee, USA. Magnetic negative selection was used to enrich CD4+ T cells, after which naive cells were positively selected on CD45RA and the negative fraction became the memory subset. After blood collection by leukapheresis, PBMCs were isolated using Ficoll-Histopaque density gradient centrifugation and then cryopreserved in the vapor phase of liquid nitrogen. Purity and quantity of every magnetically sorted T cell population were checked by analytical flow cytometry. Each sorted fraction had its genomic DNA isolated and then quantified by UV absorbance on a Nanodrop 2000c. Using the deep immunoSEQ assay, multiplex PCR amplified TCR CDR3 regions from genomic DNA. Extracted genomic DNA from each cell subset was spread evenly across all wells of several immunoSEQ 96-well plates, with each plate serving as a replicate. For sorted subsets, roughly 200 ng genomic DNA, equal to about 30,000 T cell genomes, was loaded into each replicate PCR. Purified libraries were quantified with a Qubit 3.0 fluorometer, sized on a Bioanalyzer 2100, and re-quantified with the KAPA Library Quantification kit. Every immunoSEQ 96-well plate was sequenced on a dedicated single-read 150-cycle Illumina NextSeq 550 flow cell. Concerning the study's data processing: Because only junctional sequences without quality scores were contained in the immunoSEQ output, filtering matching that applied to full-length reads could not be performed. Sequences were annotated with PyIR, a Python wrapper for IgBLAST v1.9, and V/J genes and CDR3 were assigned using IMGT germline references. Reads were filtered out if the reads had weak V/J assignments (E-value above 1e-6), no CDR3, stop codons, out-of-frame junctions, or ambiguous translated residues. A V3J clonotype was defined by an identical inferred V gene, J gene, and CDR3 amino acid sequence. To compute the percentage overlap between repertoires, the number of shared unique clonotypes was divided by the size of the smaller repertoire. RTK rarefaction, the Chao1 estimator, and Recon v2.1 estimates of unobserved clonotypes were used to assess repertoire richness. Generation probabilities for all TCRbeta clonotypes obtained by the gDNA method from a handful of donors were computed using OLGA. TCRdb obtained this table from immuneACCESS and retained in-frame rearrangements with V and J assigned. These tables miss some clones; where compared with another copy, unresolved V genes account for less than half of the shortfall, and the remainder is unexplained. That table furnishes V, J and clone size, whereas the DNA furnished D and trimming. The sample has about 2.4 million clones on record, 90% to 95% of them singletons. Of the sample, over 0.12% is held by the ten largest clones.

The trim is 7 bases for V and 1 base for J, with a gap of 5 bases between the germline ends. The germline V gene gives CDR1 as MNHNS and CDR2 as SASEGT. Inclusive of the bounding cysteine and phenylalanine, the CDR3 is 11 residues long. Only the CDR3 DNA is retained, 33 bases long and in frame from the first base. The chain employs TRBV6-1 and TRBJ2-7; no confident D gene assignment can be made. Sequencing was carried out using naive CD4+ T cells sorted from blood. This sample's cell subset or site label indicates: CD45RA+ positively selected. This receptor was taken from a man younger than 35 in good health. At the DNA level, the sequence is TGTGCCAGCATGGGGTCCTACGAGCAGTACTTC. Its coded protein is CASMGSYEQYF.